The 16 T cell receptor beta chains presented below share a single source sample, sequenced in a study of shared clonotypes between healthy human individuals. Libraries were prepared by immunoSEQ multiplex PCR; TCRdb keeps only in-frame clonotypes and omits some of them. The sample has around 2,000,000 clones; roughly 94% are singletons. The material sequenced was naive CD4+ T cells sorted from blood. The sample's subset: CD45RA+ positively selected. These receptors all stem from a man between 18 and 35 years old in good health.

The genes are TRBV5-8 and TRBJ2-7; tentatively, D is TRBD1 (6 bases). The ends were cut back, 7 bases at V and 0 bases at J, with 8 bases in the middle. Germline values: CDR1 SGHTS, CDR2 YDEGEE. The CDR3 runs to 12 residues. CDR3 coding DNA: TGTGCCAGCGGACAGCTCTCCTACGAGCAGTACTTC. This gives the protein CASGQLSYEQYF.

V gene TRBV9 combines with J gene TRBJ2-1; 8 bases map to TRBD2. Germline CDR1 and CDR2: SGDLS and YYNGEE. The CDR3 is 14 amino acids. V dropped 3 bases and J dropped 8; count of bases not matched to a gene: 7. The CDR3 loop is CASSARTSPYEQFF. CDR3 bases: TGTGCCAGCAGCGCCCGGACTAGCCCGTATGAGCAGTTCTTC.

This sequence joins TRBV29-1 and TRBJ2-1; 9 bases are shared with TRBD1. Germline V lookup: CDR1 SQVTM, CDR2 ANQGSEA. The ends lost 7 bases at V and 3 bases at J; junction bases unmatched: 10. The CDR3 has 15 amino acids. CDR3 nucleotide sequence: TGCAGCGCGAGACCCGGGACAGGGAACTACAATGAGCAGTTCTTC. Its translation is CSARPGTGNYNEQFF.

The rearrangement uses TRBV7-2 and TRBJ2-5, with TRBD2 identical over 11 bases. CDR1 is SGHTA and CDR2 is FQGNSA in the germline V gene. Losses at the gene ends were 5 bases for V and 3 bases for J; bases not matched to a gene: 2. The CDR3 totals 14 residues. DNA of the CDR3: TGTGCCAGCAGCGCGGGACTAGCGGAAGAGACCCAGTACTTC. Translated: CASSAGLAEETQYF.

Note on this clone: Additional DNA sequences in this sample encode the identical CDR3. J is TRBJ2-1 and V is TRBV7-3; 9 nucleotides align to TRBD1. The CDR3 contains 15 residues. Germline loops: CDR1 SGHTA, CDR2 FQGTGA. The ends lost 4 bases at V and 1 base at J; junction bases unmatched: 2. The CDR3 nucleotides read TGTGCCAGCAGCTCAGACAGGGGGTCCTACAATGAGCAGTTCTTC. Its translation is CASSSDRGSYNEQFF.

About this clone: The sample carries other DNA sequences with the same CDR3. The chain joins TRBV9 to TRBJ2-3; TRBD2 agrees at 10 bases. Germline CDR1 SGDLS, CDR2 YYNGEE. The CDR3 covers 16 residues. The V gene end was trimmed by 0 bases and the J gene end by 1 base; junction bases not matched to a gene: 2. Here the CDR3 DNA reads TGTGCCAGCAGCGTAGGCGGGACTAGCGGCACAGATACGCAGTATTTT. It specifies CASSVGGTSGTDTQYF.

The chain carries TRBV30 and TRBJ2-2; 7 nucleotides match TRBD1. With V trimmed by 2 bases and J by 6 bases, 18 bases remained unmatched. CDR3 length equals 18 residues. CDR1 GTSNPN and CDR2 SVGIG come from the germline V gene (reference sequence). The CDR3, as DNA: TGTGCCTGGAGTCCTCTTCCCCTCCCGGGACAGTTATCCGGGGAGCTGTTTTTT. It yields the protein CAWSPLPLPGQLSGELFF.

The CDR3 DNA follows: TGTGCCAGCAGCTTCCAGTCGATTAATCTAACCAAAAACATTCAGTACTTC. Its translation: CASSFQSINLTKNIQYF. This chain joins TRBV5-4 and TRBJ2-4; D gene ambiguous. Germline CDR1 and CDR2: SGHNT and YYREEE (reference sequence). This CDR3 has 17 residues. V gave up 2 bases and J gave up 2 bases, with 17 bases separating them.

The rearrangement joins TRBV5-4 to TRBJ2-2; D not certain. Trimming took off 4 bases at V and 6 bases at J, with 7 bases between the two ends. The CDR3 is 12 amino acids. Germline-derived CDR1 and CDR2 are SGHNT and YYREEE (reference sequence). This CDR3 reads CASSPQSGELFF. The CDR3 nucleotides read TGTGCCAGCAGCCCGCAATCCGGGGAGCTGTTTTTT.

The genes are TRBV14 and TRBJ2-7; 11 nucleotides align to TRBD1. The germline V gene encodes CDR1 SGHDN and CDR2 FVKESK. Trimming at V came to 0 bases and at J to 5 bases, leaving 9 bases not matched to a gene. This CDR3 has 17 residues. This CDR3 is CASSQDRGTGGINEQYF. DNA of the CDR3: TGTGCCAGCAGCCAAGATCGTGGGACAGGGGGAATCAACGAGCAGTACTTC.

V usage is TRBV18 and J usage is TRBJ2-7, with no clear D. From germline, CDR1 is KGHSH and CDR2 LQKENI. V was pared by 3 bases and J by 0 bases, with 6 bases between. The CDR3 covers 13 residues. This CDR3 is CASSPVSSYEQYF. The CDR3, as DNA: TGTGCCAGCTCACCGGTGAGCTCCTACGAGCAGTACTTC.

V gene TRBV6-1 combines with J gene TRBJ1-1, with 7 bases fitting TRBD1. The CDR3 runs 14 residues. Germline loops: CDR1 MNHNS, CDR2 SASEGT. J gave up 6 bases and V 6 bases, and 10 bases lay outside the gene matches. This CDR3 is CASSGDRRTAEAFF. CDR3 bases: TGTGCCAGCAGCGGGGACAGACGCACGGCTGAAGCTTTCTTT.

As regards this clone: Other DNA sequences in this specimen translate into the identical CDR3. CDR3 amino acids: CASSYSENTEAFF. CDR3 DNA sequence: TGTGCCAGCAGTTACTCAGAGAACACTGAAGCTTTCTTT. The rearrangement uses TRBV6-6 and TRBJ1-1; no firm D call. The CDR3 has 13 residues. The V gene's germline CDR1 is MNHNY and CDR2 SVGAGI (reference sequence). V lost 0 bases and J 1 base, leaving 3 bases between the germline ends.

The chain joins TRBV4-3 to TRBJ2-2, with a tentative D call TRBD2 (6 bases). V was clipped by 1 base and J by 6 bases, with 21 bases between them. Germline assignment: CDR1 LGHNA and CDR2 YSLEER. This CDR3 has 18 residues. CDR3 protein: CASSQGRQALPGAGELFF. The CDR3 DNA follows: TGCGCCAGCAGCCAAGGGCGCCAGGCTCTCCCGGGGGCCGGGGAGCTGTTTTTT.

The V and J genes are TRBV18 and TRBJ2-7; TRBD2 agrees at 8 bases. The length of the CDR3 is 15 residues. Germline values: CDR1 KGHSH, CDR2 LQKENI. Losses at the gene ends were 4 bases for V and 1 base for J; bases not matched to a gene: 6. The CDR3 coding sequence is TGTGCCAGCTCACTGGGTGCGGGGGGTTCCTACGAGCAGTACTTC. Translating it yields CASSLGAGGSYEQYF. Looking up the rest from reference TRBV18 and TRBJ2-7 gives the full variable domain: NAGVMQNPRHLVRRRGQEARLRCSPMKGHSHVYWYRQLPEEGLKFMVYLQKENIIDESGMPKERFSAEFPKEGPSILRIQQVVRGDSAAYFCASSLGAGGSYEQYFGPGTRLTVT.

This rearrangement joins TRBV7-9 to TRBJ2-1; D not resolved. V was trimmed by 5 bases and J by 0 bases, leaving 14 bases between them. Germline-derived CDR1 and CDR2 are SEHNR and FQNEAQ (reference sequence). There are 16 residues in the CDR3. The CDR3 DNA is TGTGCCAGCAGCCCCGAACCCCGACCCTCCTACAATGAGCAGTTCTTC. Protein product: CASSPEPRPSYNEQFF.